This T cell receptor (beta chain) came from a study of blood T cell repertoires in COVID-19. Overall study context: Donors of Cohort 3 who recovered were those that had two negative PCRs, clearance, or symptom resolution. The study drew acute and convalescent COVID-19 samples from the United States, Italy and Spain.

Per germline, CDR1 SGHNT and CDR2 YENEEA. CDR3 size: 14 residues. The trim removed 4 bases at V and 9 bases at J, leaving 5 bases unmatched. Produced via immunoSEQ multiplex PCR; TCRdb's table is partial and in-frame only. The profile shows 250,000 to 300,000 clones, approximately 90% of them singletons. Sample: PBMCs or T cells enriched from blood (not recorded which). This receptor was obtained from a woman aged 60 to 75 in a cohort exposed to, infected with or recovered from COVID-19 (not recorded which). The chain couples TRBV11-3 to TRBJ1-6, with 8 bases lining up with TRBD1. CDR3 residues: CASSSDRATSPLHF. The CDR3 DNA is TGTGCCAGCAGCTCGGACAGGGCCACTTCACCCCTCCACTTT.